These T cell receptor beta chains were read from a single sample in a study of OX40 agonist ivuxolimab in advanced cancers. Assay: immunoSEQ multiplex PCR; the TCRdb copy retains only in-frame clones and omits some. Counted here are roughly 26,000 clones, 80% to 90% occurring once; the ten biggest clones make up roughly a fifth. The specimen was CD4+ or CD8+ T cells sorted from blood, collected in a trial of the OX40 agonist ivuxolimab. These receptor sequences come from an adult with an advanced solid tumor such as melanoma, head and neck, liver or kidney cancer. The CDR3 runs from the conserved cysteine through the conserved F or W. The D gene is left open where the match is weak. The listing skips clone size in some rows; elsewhere it reads once, few, many or a size class.

few,TRBD1,TRBV13,TRBJ2-1,CASSLEGQVTSEQFF,TGTGCCAGCAGCTTAGAGGGACAGGTAACCTCCGAACAGTTCTTC
.,.,TRBV6-5,TRBJ2-7,CASTLELDYEQYF,TGTGCCAGCACCCTGGAACTGGACTACGAGCAGTACTTC
.,.,TRBV10-1,TRBJ2-1,CASSDSSRGNEQFF,TGCGCCAGCAGTGATTCGAGTAGGGGTAATGAGCAGTTCTTC
.,.,TRBV7-6,TRBJ1-1,CASGQGTEAFF,TGTGCCAGCGGGCAGGGCACTGAAGCTTTCTTT
.,.,TRBV11-1,TRBJ1-5,CASSPTGVDQPQHF,TGTGCCAGCAGCCCAACGGGGGTAGATCAGCCCCAGCATTTT
.,.,TRBV6-6,TRBJ1-2,CASQGPQYGYTF,TGTGCCAGCCAGGGACCCCAGTATGGCTACACCTTC
.,TRBD1,TRBV13,TRBJ2-5,CASSSDRGKTQYF,TGTGCCAGCAGCTCGGACAGGGGGAAGACCCAGTACTTC
.,.,TRBV7-9,TRBJ2-7,CASSSYSGLLYEQYF,TGTGCCAGCAGCTCCTACTCGGGACTCCTCTACGAGCAGTACTTC
.,.,TRBV6-5,TRBJ2-7,CASSYDHGPSTYEQYF,TGTGCCAGCAGTTACGATCACGGCCCGTCCACCTACGAGCAGTACTTC
.,TRBD2,TRBV5-4,TRBJ2-5,CASSNDYIAGGGETQYF,TGTGCCAGCAGCAACGATTATATAGCGGGGGGAGGGGAGACCCAGTACTTC
.,.,TRBV7-9,TRBJ2-5,CASSLVAGNGYQETQYF,TGTGCCAGCAGCTTAGTGGCAGGGAATGGGTACCAAGAGACCCAGTACTTC
.,.,TRBV7-6,TRBJ2-1,CASSQGPRAINEQFF,TGTGCCAGCAGCCAGGGGCCCCGGGCCATCAATGAGCAGTTCTTC
.,TRBD2,TRBV27,TRBJ2-7,CASSLGAGAPYEQYF,TGTGCCAGCAGTTTAGGAGCGGGGGCCCCCTACGAGCAGTACTTC
.,TRBD1,TRBV9,TRBJ2-5,CASSSRDSVETQYF,TGTGCCAGCAGCAGCCGGGACAGTGTAGAGACCCAGTACTTC
.,.,TRBV2,TRBJ1-5,CASSEETGRIQPQHF,TGTGCCAGCAGTGAAGAAACAGGGAGGATCCAGCCCCAGCATTTT
.,.,TRBV5-6,TRBJ2-5,CASSLFAGGETQYF,TGTGCCAGCAGCTTGTTCGCCGGTGGGGAGACCCAGTACTTC
.,.,TRBV19,TRBJ2-1,CASSTQQGRLNEQFF,TGTGCCAGTAGTACGCAACAGGGACGCCTCAATGAGCAGTTCTTC
.,TRBD2,TRBV7-9,TRBJ2-1,CASSPKASGNYNEQFF,TGTGCCAGCAGCCCCAAAGCTAGCGGCAATTACAATGAGCAGTTCTTC
.,.,TRBV2,TRBJ2-7,CASILSRVGYEQYF,TGTGCCAGTATTCTAAGCAGGGTCGGCTACGAGCAGTACTTC
few,.,TRBV11-2,TRBJ2-7,CASSSRPASEPYEQYF,TGTGCCAGCAGCTCACGCCCAGCTAGCGAGCCCTACGAGCAGTACTTC
.,.,TRBV7-9,TRBJ2-2,CASSYEGQPNTGELFF,TGTGCCAGCAGCTATGAAGGACAGCCGAACACCGGGGAGCTGTTTTTT
.,TRBD2,TRBV27,TRBJ2-1,CASSAHGTSGSYEQFF,TGTGCCAGCAGTGCACACGGGACTAGCGGGAGTTATGAGCAGTTCTTC
.,.,TRBV7-9,TRBJ2-7,CASSLGSYEQYF,TGTGCCAGCAGCTTAGGATCTTACGAGCAGTACTTC
.,.,TRBV20-1,TRBJ1-1,CSAREAGVAFF,TGCAGTGCTAGAGAGGCGGGGGTCGCTTTCTTT
.,TRBD2,TRBV10-2,TRBJ2-7,CASTTAGRYEQYF,TGCGCCAGCACTACGGCCGGGAGGTACGAGCAGTACTTC
.,.,TRBV4-1,TRBJ2-3,CASSPEPGPVEYF,TGCGCCAGCAGCCCAGAGCCGGGTCCTGTAGAGTATTTT
.,TRBD2,TRBV13,TRBJ2-3,CASSDASGEIYTDTQYF,TGTGCCAGCAGCGATGCTAGCGGGGAGATATACACAGATACGCAGTATTTT
.,.,TRBV2,TRBJ1-5,CASSDAAGDQPQHF,TGTGCCAGCAGTGATGCGGCAGGGGATCAGCCCCAGCATTTT
.,.,TRBV9,TRBJ2-3,CASSHTRDTQYF,TGTGCCAGCAGCCATACCCGAGATACGCAGTATTTT
.,.,TRBV9,TRBJ2-1,CASSGRDNEQFF,TGTGCCAGCAGCGGCAGGGACAATGAGCAGTTCTTC
.,.,TRBV2,TRBJ2-2,CASSGVRGRPGELFF,TGTGCCAGCAGTGGCGTTAGGGGTCGGCCCGGGGAGCTGTTTTTT
.,TRBD1,TRBV6-5,TRBJ1-1,CASKRQGLNTEAFF,TGTGCCAGCAAAAGACAGGGTCTGAACACTGAAGCTTTCTTT
medium-sized,.,TRBV4-1,TRBJ1-5,CASSYRSSNQPQHF,TGCGCCAGCAGCTACAGGTCGAGCAATCAGCCCCAGCATTTT
few,.,TRBV7-8,TRBJ2-1,CASSPRGWIEQFF,TGTGCCAGCAGCCCCCGTGGCTGGATTGAGCAGTTCTTC
.,.,TRBV28,TRBJ2-7,CASRPRGGPPYEQYF,TGTGCCAGCCGCCCCCGGGGCGGGCCCCCCTACGAGCAGTACTTC
.,.,TRBV27,TRBJ2-3,CASSPSSSGSTDTQYF,TGTGCCAGCAGTCCCTCGAGTAGCGGTAGCACAGATACGCAGTATTTT
.,.,TRBV6-5,TRBJ1-2,CASSPDNYGYTF,TGTGCCAGCAGCCCGGACAATTATGGCTACACCTTC
.,TRBD2,TRBV4-3,TRBJ2-2,CASSQDRGSGEGDGELFF,TGCGCCAGCAGCCAAGATCGGGGTAGCGGGGAGGGCGACGGGGAGCTGTTTTTT
.,TRBD1,TRBV6-1,TRBJ1-2,CASSAGGYGYTF,TGTGCCAGCAGCGCAGGGGGATATGGCTACACCTTC
.,.,TRBV6-5,TRBJ1-5,CASSYIRGSNQPQHF,TGTGCCAGCAGTTACATCAGGGGAAGCAATCAGCCCCAGCATTTT
once,TRBD2,TRBV7-9,TRBJ2-1,CASSSTSGSESYNEQFF,TGTGCCAGCAGCTCCACTAGCGGGAGTGAGTCGTACAATGAGCAGTTCTTC
large,.,TRBV27,TRBJ1-1,CASSFRGMNTEAFF,TGTGCCAGCAGTTTTCGGGGGATGAACACTGAAGCTTTCTTT
.,.,TRBV15,TRBJ2-5,CATSRGPEGSVAQYF,TGTGCCACCAGCAGAGGACCAGAGGGGTCGGTGGCCCAGTACTTC
.,TRBD1,TRBV10-3,TRBJ2-7,CAISEAGGVRSYEQYF,TGTGCCATCAGTGAGGCAGGGGGCGTTCGCTCCTACGAGCAGTACTTC
.,.,TRBV9,TRBJ2-2,CASSAQGGELFF,TGTGCCAGCAGCGCACAGGGCGGGGAGCTGTTTTTT
.,.,TRBV7-9,TRBJ2-4,CASSSGPEAIQYF,TGTGCCAGCAGCTCCGGTCCGGAGGCAATTCAGTACTTC
.,TRBD1,TRBV5-3,TRBJ2-7,CARSLWPPGQGGHEQYF,TGTGCCAGAAGCTTGTGGCCTCCGGGACAGGGAGGCCACGAGCAGTACTTC
.,.,TRBV11-2,TRBJ1-3,CASSSFKNTIYF,TGTGCCAGCAGCTCCTTTAAGAACACCATATATTTT
.,.,TRBV6-1,TRBJ1-2,CASSGPIGYTF,TGTGCCAGCAGTGGGCCTATTGGCTACACCTTC
.,TRBD1,TRBV4-3,TRBJ2-5,CASSQESRTGSSVTQYF,TGCGCCAGCAGCCAAGAATCGAGGACAGGGAGTTCAGTGACCCAGTACTTC
once,.,TRBV19,TRBJ1-2,CASSIDFPGAYGYTF,TGTGCCAGTAGTATAGATTTCCCTGGGGCTTATGGCTACACCTTC
.,.,TRBV6-5,TRBJ2-7,CASSTGSSYEQYF,TGTGCCAGCAGCACCGGGTCTTCCTACGAGCAGTACTTC
once,TRBD1,TRBV7-6,TRBJ2-3,CASSLRDRRTDTQYF,TGTGCCAGCAGCCTCCGGGACAGGAGAACAGATACGCAGTATTTT
once,TRBD2,TRBV5-4,TRBJ2-5,CASSPGLAGEETQYF,TGTGCCAGCAGTCCGGGACTAGCGGGAGAAGAGACCCAGTACTTC
.,.,TRBV19,TRBJ2-3,CASSIETDTQYF,TGTGCCAGTAGTATAGAAACAGATACGCAGTATTTT